This T cell receptor (beta chain) is from a study of beta chain features in type 1 diabetes. This CDR3 region has 15 residues. Looked up from germline, CDR1 is SGHTA and CDR2 is FQGNSA. After removal of 5 bases from V and 5 bases from J, the junction contained 8 bases not matched to a gene. Expressed TCRB transcripts were sequenced after all isolated RNA was converted to cDNA. Using immunoSEQ multiplex PCR, the repertoire was profiled, and TCRdb retains in-frame clones only, with some absent. This sample has 250,000 or so clones, with 25% to 30% found just once. The chain couples TRBV7-2 to TRBJ2-5; 10 positions match TRBD1. The sequence derives from a man aged 25-45 years in good health. Sequencing was done on a sample of central memory CD4+ T cells from blood. The CDR3 reads CASSPDRGPYETQYF. The CDR3 region has the DNA TGTGCCAGCAGCCCCGACAGGGGGCCTTATGAGACCCAGTACTTC.